Reported below is one TCR beta chain. The antigen remains undetermined. The data belong to a study of T cells after yellow fever vaccination. About the research overall: Those fractions that held only low numbers of cells were prepared using the SMART-Seq v4 Ultra Low Input RNA kit.

Germline CDR1 is GTSNPN and CDR2 is SVGIG (reference sequence). This CDR3 is built from 15 residues. V lost 4 bases and J lost 0; bases outside the gene matches: 8. Findings of the study overall: FACS-sorted repertoires could contain abundant clonotypes contaminating from the bulk population. It was the secondary response that reached its peak faster, day 5 versus 15, but it was weaker. Most clones from primary vaccination were detected again post-booster (around 96% CD4, about 88% CD8).

Via MiXCR, TCRdb re-called the 5' RACE reads, giving one row per CDR3 protein. Of more than 350,000 distinct CDR3 sequences listed, around a tenth were seen once; the top ten hold 15% to 20%. This rearrangement joins TRBV30 to TRBJ1-2; 7 bases map to TRBD1. Sequenced material: PBMCs, taken on the day of the first yellow fever vaccination. The TCR was taken from a man aged 18 to 30 who received the YFV17D yellow fever vaccine. The CDR3 coding sequence is TGTGCCTGGACTGGGGACAGACTAGCTAACTATGGCTACACCTTC. Protein: CAWTGDRLANYGYTF.